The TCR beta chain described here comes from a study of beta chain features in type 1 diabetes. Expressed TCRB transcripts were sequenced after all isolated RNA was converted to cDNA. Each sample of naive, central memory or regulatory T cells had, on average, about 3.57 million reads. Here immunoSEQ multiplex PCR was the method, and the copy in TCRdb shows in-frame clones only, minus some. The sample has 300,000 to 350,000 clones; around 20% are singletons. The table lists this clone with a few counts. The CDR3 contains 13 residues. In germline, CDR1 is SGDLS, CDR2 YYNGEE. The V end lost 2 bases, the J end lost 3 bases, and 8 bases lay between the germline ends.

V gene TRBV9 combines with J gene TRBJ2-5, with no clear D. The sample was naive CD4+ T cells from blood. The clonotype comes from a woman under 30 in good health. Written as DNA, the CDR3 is TGTGCCAGCAGCGTCCGAGCCGAAGAGACCCAGTACTTC. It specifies CASSVRAEETQYF.